One and the same sample provided the 27 T cell receptor beta chains below, sequenced in a study of a mutant IDH1 vaccine in newly diagnosed glioma. Data came from immunoSEQ multiplex PCR; TCRdb stores just in-frame clones and leaves some out. This table has some 25,000 clones, over 65% appearing once. Specified time point: week 11, during vaccination. The study gave 300 ug of mutant IDH1 20-mer peptide per vaccine dose, with topical imiquimod. No antigens are known for them. Sequenced here: PBMCs, sampled from a glioma patient whose treatment included an IDH1 peptide vaccine. These receptors originate from a woman younger than 35 with glioma.

The CDR3: CASSLSGDPSAYEQYF. The CDR3 nucleotides read TGTGCCAGCAGCTTAAGTGGGGATCCTTCGGCCTACGAGCAGTACTTC. The rearrangement uses TRBV7-9 and TRBJ2-7, with D unclear. Trimming removed 2 bases at V and 2 bases at J, with 16 bases between. CDR3 length: 16 amino acids. Germline values: CDR1 SEHNR, CDR2 FQNEAQ (reference sequence).

This clone was counted only a few times. The genes are TRBV18 and TRBJ1-1; D is unclear. Germline lookup yields CDR1 KGHSH and CDR2 LQKENI. V was clipped by 6 bases and J by 1 base, with 12 bases between them. This CDR3 has 14 amino acids. CDR3 in DNA: TGTGCCAGCTCCACCGCCGTACAGAACACTGAAGCTTTCTTT. Encoded protein: CASSTAVQNTEAFF.

This clone was counted only a few times. The V and J genes are TRBV5-6 and TRBJ2-2; D uncertain. The CDR3 is 13 amino acids. Germline CDR1 is SGHDT and CDR2 is YYEEEE. V lost 4 bases, J lost 3 bases, and 7 bases lay in between. The CDR3, as DNA: TGTGCCAGCAGCATACTCTACACCGGGGAGCTGTTTTTT. Translation: CASSILYTGELFF. Supplemented by reference TRBV5-6 and TRBJ2-2, the full variable domain reads DAGVTQSPTHLIKTRGQQVTLRCSPKSGHDTVSWYQQALGQGPQFIFQYYEEEERQRGNFPDRFSGHQFPNYSSELNVNALLLGDSALYLCASSILYTGELFFGEGSRLTVL.

V is TRBV25-1 and J is TRBJ2-2; no reliable D call. Between the trimmed V and J ends, which lost 1 base and 7 bases, there was a span of 7 bases. Looked up from germline, CDR1 is MGHDK and CDR2 is SYGVNS. CDR3 size: 13 residues. CDR3: CASSELGYGELFF. The CDR3, as DNA: TGTGCCAGCAGTGAATTGGGGTACGGGGAGCTGTTTTTT.

The chain's CDR3 is CASSLDSRGPQHF. The CDR3 coding sequence is TGTGCCAGCAGCTTGGACAGCCGAGGGCCCCAGCATTTT. This rearrangement joins TRBV7-9 to TRBJ1-5, with D perhaps TRBD1 (6 bases). The germline CDR1 and CDR2 sequences are SEHNR and FQNEAQ (reference sequence). V was shortened by 3 bases and J by 9 bases, with 12 bases between the two germline ends. The CDR3 totals 13 residues.

V gene TRBV9 combines with J gene TRBJ2-1; TRBD1 matches at 9 bases. The CDR3 covers 15 residues. Germline CDR1 SGDLS, CDR2 YYNGEE. V was pared by 4 bases and J by 7 bases, with 9 bases of the junction left unmatched. The CDR3 loop is CASSTTGQGWNEQFF. The DNA for the CDR3 is TGTGCCAGCAGCACGACGGGACAGGGTTGGAATGAGCAGTTCTTC.

This clone showed up just a few times. The chain links TRBV4-3 to TRBJ1-5, with D perhaps matching TRBD1 (5 bases). V was trimmed by 3 bases and J by 1 base, leaving 13 bases between them. Per germline, CDR1 LGHNA and CDR2 YSLEER. This CDR3 is 16 amino acids long. As DNA, the CDR3 is TGCGCCAGCAGCCAGTCTCAGGGAGTAAGCAATCAGCCCCAGCATTTT. This translates into CASSQSQGVSNQPQHF.

In its sample, this clone was seen a few times. This rearrangement joins TRBV10-2 to TRBJ2-2, with D unclear. V lost 7 bases and J 2 bases, leaving 5 bases between the germline ends. This CDR3 is 12 amino acids long. Germline CDR1 WSHSY, CDR2 SAAADI. CDR3 region: CASTLNTGELFF. Here the CDR3 DNA reads TGCGCCAGCACCCTCAACACCGGGGAGCTGTTTTTT.

The table lists this clone with a few counts. The chain employs TRBV4-2 and TRBJ2-1, with D perhaps matching TRBD2 (5 bases). Germline CDR1 and CDR2: LGHNA and YNFKEQ. The CDR3 length is 17 residues. Trimming pared 0 bases from V and 0 bases from J, leaving 12 bases between. As DNA, the CDR3 is TGTGCCAGCAGCCAAGACCCGGACTTTAACTCCTACAATGAGCAGTTCTTC. Its protein is CASSQDPDFNSYNEQFF.

The chain carries TRBV5-4 and TRBJ2-5; 11 nucleotides align to TRBD2. With 2 bases clipped from V and 2 bases from J, the junction kept 11 bases outside the gene matches. Germline-derived CDR1 and CDR2 are SGHNT and YYREEE (reference sequence). This CDR3 comprises 18 residues. CDR3 sequence (DNA): TGTGCCAGCAGCTTACCCACGGGACTAGCGGACTTACAAGAGACCCAGTACTTC. Translating it yields CASSLPTGLADLQETQYF.

The chain combines TRBV11-2 with TRBJ2-1; 9 positions agree with TRBD2. This CDR3 comprises 16 residues. V dropped 1 base and J dropped 9; count of bases not matched to a gene: 10. Looked up from germline, CDR1 is SGHAT and CDR2 is FQNNGV. The CDR3 is CASSLVGGGAYSEQFF. The CDR3 DNA sequence: TGTGCCAGCAGCTTAGTGGGCGGGGGGGCCTATTCTGAGCAGTTCTTC. Combining the CDR3 with reference TRBV11-2 and TRBJ2-1 gives the whole variable domain EAGVAQSPRYKIIEKRQSVAFWCNPISGHATLYWYQQILGQGPKLLIQFQNNGVVDDSQLPKDRFSAERLKGVDSTLKIQPAKLEDSAVYLCASSLVGGGAYSEQFFGPGTRLTVL.

The V and J genes are TRBV9 and TRBJ2-5, with D unclear. Trimming cost V 0 bases and J 4 bases, with 4 bases left between them. The germline V gene encodes CDR1 SGDLS and CDR2 YYNGEE. The CDR3 length is 12 residues. The CDR3 nucleotides are TGTGCCAGCAGCGTAGTAACAGAGACCCAGTACTTC. This gives the protein CASSVVTETQYF.

The gene calls are TRBV30 and TRBJ2-2; TRBD2 matches 7 bases. V lost 1 base and J lost 4; bases outside the gene matches: 3. The CDR3 sequence is 14 residues long. Germline V lookup: CDR1 GTSNPN, CDR2 SVGIG (reference sequence). CDR3: CAWSGGGTTGELFF. DNA of the CDR3: TGTGCCTGGAGTGGGGGGGGGACCACCGGGGAGCTGTTTTTT.

This chain uses TRBV7-9 with TRBJ2-2, with D possibly matching TRBD2 (5 bases). CDR1 is SEHNR and CDR2 is FQNEAQ in the germline V gene (reference sequence). Trimming removed 3 bases at V and 6 bases at J, with 11 bases between. CDR3 length equals 14 residues. CDR3 protein: CASSLNGVAGELFF. The CDR3 DNA reads as TGTGCCAGCAGCTTGAACGGGGTTGCCGGGGAGCTGTTTTTT. The whole variable domain, remainder taken from reference TRBV7-9 and TRBJ2-2, is DTGVSQNPRHKITKRGQNVTFRCDPISEHNRLYWYRQTLGQGPEFLTYFQNEAQLEKSRLLSDRFSAERPKGSFSTLEIQRTEQGDSAMYLCASSLNGVAGELFFGEGSRLTVL.

This clone turned up a few times. V is TRBV19 and J is TRBJ1-5, with D hard to call. Germline CDR1 LNHDA, CDR2 SQIVND (reference sequence). Trimming removed 1 base at V and 9 bases at J, with 13 bases between. The length of the CDR3 is 14 residues. The CDR3 coding sequence is TGTGCCAGTAGTATAGTTAACCCGGGTGGGCCCCAGCATTTT. Translated: CASSIVNPGGPQHF. The full variable domain, rest sourced from reference TRBV19 and TRBJ1-5, is DGGITQSPKYLFRKEGQNVTLSCEQNLNHDAMYWYRQDPGQGLRLIYYSQIVNDFQKGDIAEGYSVSREKKESFPLTVTSAQKNPTAFYLCASSIVNPGGPQHFGDGTRLSIL.

The chain couples TRBV7-8 to TRBJ2-5; 7 nucleotides line up with TRBD1. This CDR3 is built from 16 residues. V lost 5 bases to trimming and J lost 2 bases; unmatched junction nucleotides: 11. Looked up from germline, CDR1 is SGHVS and CDR2 is FQNEAQ. The CDR3 spells CASSTKTGLTQETQYF. CDR3 coding DNA: TGTGCCAGCAGCACCAAGACAGGGCTGACTCAAGAGACCCAGTACTTC.

V gene TRBV7-6 combines with J gene TRBJ2-7; 9 bases are a match to TRBD1. The CDR3 consists of 14 residues. V lost 3 bases, J lost 5 bases, and 5 bases stayed unmatched. The germline V gene has CDR1 SGHVS and CDR2 FNYEAQ. CDR3: CASSFGQGNDEQYF. CDR3 DNA: TGTGCCAGCAGCTTTGGACAGGGGAATGACGAGCAGTACTTC. The full variable domain, its missing parts supplied by reference TRBV7-6 and TRBJ2-7, is GAGVSQSPRYKVTKRGQDVALRCDPISGHVSLYWYRQALGQGPEFLTYFNYEAQQDKSGLPNDRFSAERPEGSISTLTIQRTEQRDSAMYRCASSFGQGNDEQYFGPGTRLTVT.

The genes are TRBV19 and TRBJ2-1, with 7 nucleotides matching TRBD2. With 6 bases clipped from V and 10 bases from J, the junction kept 12 bases outside the gene matches. The CDR3 extends over 14 amino acids. Germline assignment: CDR1 LNHDA and CDR2 SQIVND (reference sequence). The CDR3 reads CASRGRADTREQFF. CDR3 nucleotides: TGTGCCAGTAGAGGGAGGGCCGATACTAGGGAGCAGTTCTTC.

The chain recombines TRBV2 with TRBJ1-4; D is ambiguous. The CDR3 runs 13 residues. V dropped 7 bases and J dropped 5 bases, with 11 bases sitting between them. The germline V gene has CDR1 SNHLY and CDR2 FYNNEI. The CDR3 spells CASTDPGNEKLFF. The CDR3, as DNA: TGTGCCAGCACGGACCCTGGGAATGAAAAACTGTTTTTT.

CDR3 amino acids: CASSHPQGGDNQPQHF. The CDR3 DNA sequence: TGTGCCAGCAGCCATCCACAGGGGGGGGACAATCAGCCCCAGCATTTT. The rearrangement links TRBV4-2 to TRBJ1-5; TRBD1 agrees at 8 bases. CDR1 LGHNA and CDR2 YNFKEQ come from the germline V gene. The J segment lost 3 bases and the V segment lost 3 bases, leaving 7 bases of the junction unmatched. The CDR3 is 16 amino acids.

The sample holds a few counts of this clone. The chain couples TRBV5-1 to TRBJ1-2; D remains ambiguous. The CDR3 has 13 residues. Per germline, CDR1 SGHRS and CDR2 YFSETQ. Trimming shortened V by 0 bases and J by 2 bases, and 5 bases separated the two germline ends. In DNA, the CDR3 is TGCGCCAGCAGCTTGGAGGGAAACTATGGCTACACCTTC. Its translation is CASSLEGNYGYTF.

The V gene is TRBV5-4, the J gene TRBJ2-7, with 7 bases matching TRBD1. The junction had 6 bases not matched to a gene; V was cut back by 0 bases and J by 9 bases. This CDR3 has 13 amino acids. Looked up from germline, CDR1 is SGHNT and CDR2 is YYREEE (reference sequence). This CDR3 is CASSLGQGLWQYF. In nucleotides, the CDR3 is TGTGCCAGCAGCTTGGGACAGGGTTTATGGCAGTACTTC.

This chain joins TRBV18 and TRBJ1-1, with unresolved D. Deletions cut 4 bases from V and 5 bases from J, with 20 bases between. This CDR3 is 16 amino acids long. Germline-derived CDR1 and CDR2 are KGHSH and LQKENI. CDR3 coding DNA: TGTGCCAGCTCACAAAGGGCCGAGCAAAAGGAGACTGAAGCTTTCTTT. Translation: CASSQRAEQKETEAFF.

The rearrangement links TRBV5-1 to TRBJ2-2; D remains unclear. Trimming cost V 1 base and J 5 bases, with 12 bases left between them. Germline assignment: CDR1 SGHRS and CDR2 YFSETQ. The CDR3 has 15 residues. CDR3 residues: CASSLRPGETGELFF. CDR3 nucleotide sequence: TGCGCCAGCAGCTTGAGACCTGGAGAGACCGGGGAGCTGTTTTTT.

The chain is built from TRBV10-3 and TRBJ2-5, with D perhaps TRBD1 (6 bases). V was pared by 10 bases and J by 1 base, with 13 bases between. The CDR3 runs 13 residues. CDR1 ENHRY and CDR2 SYGVKD come from the germline V gene. CDR3 DNA sequence: TGTGCCAGTGCAGGGACAAGCCAAGAGACCCAGTACTTC. Residues: CASAGTSQETQYF.

This clone was seen a few times. CDR3 nucleotides: TGTGCCAGCAGACAGGGAACCGAAGCTTTCTTT. It is translated as CASRQGTEAFF. This chain links TRBV6-6 with TRBJ1-1; the D gene is possibly TRBD1 (6 bases). This CDR3 region has 11 residues. Trimming cost V 6 bases and J 8 bases, with 10 bases left between them. The V gene's germline CDR1 is MNHNY and CDR2 SVGAGI (reference sequence).

The chain joins TRBV10-3 to TRBJ2-7, with D hard to call. The CDR3 extends over 15 amino acids. V dropped 0 bases and J dropped 0 bases, with 9 bases sitting between them. Germline CDR1 reads ENHRY; CDR2 reads SYGVKD. CDR3 nucleotides: TGTGCCATCAGTGAGTCGAACATCGCCTCCTACGAGCAGTACTTC. Encoded protein: CAISESNIASYEQYF.